What follows are 3 T cell receptor beta chains derived from one specimen sequenced in a study of cytomegalovirus exposure and HLA in healthy donors. PCR employed 60 Vbeta and 13 Jbeta primers. The method was immunoSEQ multiplex PCR; TCRdb's version includes in-frame clones alone and lacks a portion of them. The sample yields 220,000 or so clones, about 75% seen once. Sequenced material: PBMCs. The origin of the receptors is a young woman in good health and CMV-seronegative.

V usage is TRBV20-1 and J usage is TRBJ2-1; D gene ambiguous. Germline assignment: CDR1 DFQATT and CDR2 SNEGSKA (reference sequence). The CDR3 totals 11 residues. The V end was cut by 6 bases, the J end by 6 bases, with 9 bases between. The DNA of the CDR3 is TGCAGTGCCAGATTCCGCAATGAGCAGTTCTTC. It specifies CSARFRNEQFF.

The CDR3, as DNA: TGTGCCAGCAGCAAATATCCGGGACAGGGTAGCTATGGCTACACCTTC. As protein: CASSKYPGQGSYGYTF. The rearrangement joins TRBV21-1 to TRBJ1-2; TRBD1 is the table's D call and was not checked against the DNA. TRBV21-1 is noted as a pseudogene. The CDR3 totals 16 residues.

The rearrangement uses TRBV5-6 and TRBJ2-3; weak D call: TRBD2 (5 bases). Trimming stripped 4 bases from V and 6 bases from J, with 12 bases between. CDR1 and CDR2 from the germline V gene are SGHDT and YYEEEE. The CDR3 runs to 13 residues. The CDR3 spells CASSTGLVDTQYF. The CDR3 DNA reads TGTGCCAGCAGCACCGGACTCGTGGATACGCAGTATTTT.